The T cell receptor (beta chain) under discussion was sequenced for a study of CD8 T cells in Susac syndrome (dated by TCRdb to about 2019). The study in broad terms: Repertoire sequencing was used to test whether CD8+ T cell activation and differentiation in Susac syndrome was antigen driven.

Inclusive of the bounding cysteine and phenylalanine, the CDR3 is 15 residues long. Solely the CDR3 DNA is kept, with 45 bases framed from the first base. The junction shows trimming of 3 bases on V and 10 bases on J, and the gene matches do not reach 9 bases of it. CDR1 is given as SGHRS and CDR2 as YFSETQ, both from the germline V gene. High-throughput TCR beta sequencing profiled peripheral blood CD8+ and CD4+ T cells from healthy donors, Susac syndrome patients and multiple sclerosis patients. Healthy donors were age- and sex-matched controls. Bulk CD8+ and CD4+ T cells were purified by magnetic negative isolation, whereas CD8+ TEMRA cells were enriched by FACS. Blood was collected in EDTA tubes and processed within 24 hours, with PBMCs isolated through density gradient centrifugation. PBMCs intended for TCR sequencing were cryopreserved in liquid nitrogen and were subsequently thawed in a 37 degrees C water bath. Purity of sorted or isolated CD4+, CD8+ and CD8+ TEMRA cells was at least 90%.

This clonotype was seen once. Its binding antigen is unknown. One base away there is no much larger clone; base qualities are not given. One read provides weak support. RNA was extracted with the RNeasy kit and roughly 0.5 to 1 ug was reverse transcribed using random hexamers. TCR beta CDR3 regions were amplified with the immunoSEQ multiplex PCR assay covering 54 Vbeta and 13 Jbeta segments. PCR amplification bias was corrected by using a synthetic template baseline for primer optimization and computational correction. From the authors' description of their analysis: Reads were assigned to V, D and J genes according to IMGT and analyzed in immunoSEQ Analyzer, with only productive sequences retained. Clonality was calculated as one minus the Shannon entropy normalized by log2 of the number of productive unique sequences. For each patient and control, public and private clones were evaluated among the 100 most prevalent clones. Clones were defined as Susac-specific if absent from the healthy and MS cohorts, from 1052 published viral clones and from other ImmuneACCESS disease sequences. TCRdb took the public reads, trimmed them with fastp at Q25, ran MiXCR for clone calling and kept in-frame beta chains. Entries that share a CDR3 protein sequence are merged under the most common genes and DNA. The V and J calls, along with clone size, are taken from TCRdb and not from the paper's own processing. Across this sample there are under 200,000 distinct CDR3 sequences, with roughly 96% seen only once. Around 0.1% of the sample is taken by the ten largest.

What the research found in general, with its limitations: The number of individuals in the TCR sequencing and HLA analysis was recognized as being relatively small.

Sequencing input: CD4+ T cells from PBMCs. The chain links TRBV5-1 with TRBJ1-6, and 8 junctional nucleotides match TRBD1. This clonotype originated in a human donor in good health. The CDR3 here reads CASSSQGAGGSPLHF. The sequence in DNA is TGCGCCAGCAGCTCCCAGGGGGCCGGGGGATCACCCCTCCACTTT.